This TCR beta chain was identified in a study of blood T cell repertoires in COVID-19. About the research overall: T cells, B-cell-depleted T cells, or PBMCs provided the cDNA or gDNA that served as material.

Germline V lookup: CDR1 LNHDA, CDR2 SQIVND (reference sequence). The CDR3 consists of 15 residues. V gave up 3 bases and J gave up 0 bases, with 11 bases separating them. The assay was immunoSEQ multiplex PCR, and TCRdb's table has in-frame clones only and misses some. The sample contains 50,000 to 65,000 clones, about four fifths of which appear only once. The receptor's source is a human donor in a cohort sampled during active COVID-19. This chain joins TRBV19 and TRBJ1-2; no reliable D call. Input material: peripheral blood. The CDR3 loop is CASSISVLANYGYTF. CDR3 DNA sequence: TGTGCCAGTAGTATTTCGGTGCTGGCTAACTATGGCTACACCTTC.